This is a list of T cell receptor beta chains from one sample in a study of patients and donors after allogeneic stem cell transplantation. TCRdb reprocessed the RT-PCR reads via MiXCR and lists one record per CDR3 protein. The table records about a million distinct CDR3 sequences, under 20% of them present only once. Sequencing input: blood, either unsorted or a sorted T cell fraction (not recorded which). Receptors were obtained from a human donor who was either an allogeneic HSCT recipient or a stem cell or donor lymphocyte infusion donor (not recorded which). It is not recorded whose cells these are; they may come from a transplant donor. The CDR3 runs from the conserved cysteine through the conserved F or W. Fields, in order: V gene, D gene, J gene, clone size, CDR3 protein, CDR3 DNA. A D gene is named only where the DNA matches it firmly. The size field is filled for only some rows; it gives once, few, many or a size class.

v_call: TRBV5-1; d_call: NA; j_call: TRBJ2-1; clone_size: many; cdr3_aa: CASSLGNEQFF; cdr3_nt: TGTGCCAGCAGCTTAGGAAATGAGCAGTTCTTC
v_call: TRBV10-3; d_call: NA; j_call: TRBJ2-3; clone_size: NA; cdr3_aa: CAVGGGNADTQYF; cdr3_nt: TGTGCCGTTGGTGGTGGTAACGCAGATACGCAGTATTTT
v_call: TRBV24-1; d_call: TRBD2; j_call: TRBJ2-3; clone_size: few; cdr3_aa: CATRTSGRDSDTQYF; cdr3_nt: TGTGCCACCAGGACTAGCGGGAGGGACTCAGATACGCAGTATTTT
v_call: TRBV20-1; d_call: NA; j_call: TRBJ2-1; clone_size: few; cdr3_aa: CSAPERVRGNEQFF; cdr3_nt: TGCAGTGCGCCCGAAAGGGTGAGGGGCAATGAGCAGTTCTTC
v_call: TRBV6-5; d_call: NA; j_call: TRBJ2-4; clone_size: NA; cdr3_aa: CASSYEATRGKNIQYF; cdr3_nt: TGTGCCAGCAGTTACGAGGCTACTCGGGGTAAAAACATTCAGTACTTC
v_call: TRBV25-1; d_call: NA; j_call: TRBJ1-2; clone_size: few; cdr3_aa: CASSEKGYGYTF; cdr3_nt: TGTGCCAGCAGTGAAAAGGGGTATGGCTACACCTTC
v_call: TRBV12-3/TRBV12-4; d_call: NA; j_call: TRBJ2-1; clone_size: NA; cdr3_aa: CASSLGTAGPVNEQFF; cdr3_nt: TGTGCCAGCAGTTTAGGGACAGCGGGACCCGTTAATGAGCAGTTCTTC
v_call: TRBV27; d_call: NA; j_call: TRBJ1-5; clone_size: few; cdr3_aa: CASSSLTGSQHF; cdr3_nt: TGTGCCAGCAGTTCCCTTACAGGGTCCCAGCATTTT
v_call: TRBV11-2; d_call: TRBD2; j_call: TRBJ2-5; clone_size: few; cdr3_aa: CASSWRAGGTQETQYF; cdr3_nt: TGTGCCAGCAGCTGGAGAGCGGGGGGGACCCAAGAGACCCAGTACTTC
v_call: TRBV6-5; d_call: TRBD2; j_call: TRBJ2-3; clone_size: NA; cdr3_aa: CASSYIAGGSTDTQYF; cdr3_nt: TGTGCCAGCAGTTACATAGCGGGGGGGAGCACAGATACGCAGTATTTT
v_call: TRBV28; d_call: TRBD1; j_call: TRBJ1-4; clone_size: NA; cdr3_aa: CASYRTGAIVEKLFF; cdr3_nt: TGTGCCAGCTACAGGACAGGGGCAATAGTTGAAAAACTGTTTTTT
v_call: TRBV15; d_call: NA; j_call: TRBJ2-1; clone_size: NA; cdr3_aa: CATSSSTSGVFSRSEQFF; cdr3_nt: TGTGCCACCAGCAGTTCCACAAGCGGAGTTTTCAGTCGGAGCGAGCAGTTCTTC
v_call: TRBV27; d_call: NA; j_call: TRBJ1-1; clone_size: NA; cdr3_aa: CASSLYGRGNTEAFF; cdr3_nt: TGTGCCAGCAGTTTATACGGCAGGGGGAACACTGAAGCTTTCTTT
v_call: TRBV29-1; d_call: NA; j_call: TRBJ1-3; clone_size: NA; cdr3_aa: CSVVPWGAGNTIYF; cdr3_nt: TGCAGCGTTGTTCCATGGGGTGCTGGAAACACCATATATTTT
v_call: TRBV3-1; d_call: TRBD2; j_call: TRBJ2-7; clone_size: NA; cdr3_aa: CASSQEAGGSYEQYF; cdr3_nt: TGTGCCAGCAGCCAAGAGGCGGGGGGGTCGTACGAGCAGTACTTC
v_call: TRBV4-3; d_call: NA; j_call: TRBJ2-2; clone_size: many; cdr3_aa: CASSRVLTLKTGELFF; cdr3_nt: TGCGCCAGCAGCCGGGTTTTAACACTGAAAACCGGGGAGCTGTTTTTT
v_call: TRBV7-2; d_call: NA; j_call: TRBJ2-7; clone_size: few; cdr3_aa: CASSPTLGATYEQYF; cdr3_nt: TGTGCCAGCAGCCCTACCCTGGGAGCAACCTACGAGCAGTACTTC
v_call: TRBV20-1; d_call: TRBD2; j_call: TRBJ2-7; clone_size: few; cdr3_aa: CSAGAHSGGPAYEQYF; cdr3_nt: TGCAGTGCTGGGGCTCATAGCGGGGGGCCAGCCTACGAGCAGTACTTC
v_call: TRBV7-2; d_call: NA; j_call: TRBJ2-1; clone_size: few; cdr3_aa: CASSLVRSGAAYNEQFF; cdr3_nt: TGTGCCAGCAGCTTAGTTCGATCGGGGGCCGCCTACAATGAGCAGTTCTTC
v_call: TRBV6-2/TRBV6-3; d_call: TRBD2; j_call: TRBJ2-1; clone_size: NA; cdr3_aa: CASSLWGGKSEQFF; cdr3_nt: TGTGCCAGCAGTTTGTGGGGGGGGAAGAGTGAGCAGTTCTTC
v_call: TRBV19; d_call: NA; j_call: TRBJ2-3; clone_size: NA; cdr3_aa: CASSMVGDTQYF; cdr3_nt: TGTGCCAGTAGTATGGTAGGCGATACGCAGTATTTT
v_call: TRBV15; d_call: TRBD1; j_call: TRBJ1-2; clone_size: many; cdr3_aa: CATSRETGNYGYTF; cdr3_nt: TGTGCCACCAGCAGGGAGACAGGGAACTATGGCTACACCTTC
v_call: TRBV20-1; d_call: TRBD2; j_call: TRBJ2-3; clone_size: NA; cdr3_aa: CSARPGTSAITDTQYF; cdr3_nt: TGCAGTGCTAGACCCGGGACTAGCGCAATCACAGATACGCAGTATTTT
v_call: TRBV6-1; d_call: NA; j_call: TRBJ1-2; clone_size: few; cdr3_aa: CASGRQGFHGYTF; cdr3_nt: TGTGCCAGCGGCCGGCAGGGATTCCATGGCTACACCTTC
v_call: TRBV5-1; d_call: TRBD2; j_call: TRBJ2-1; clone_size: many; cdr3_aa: CASRLAGVSYNEQFF; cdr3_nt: TGCGCCAGCAGGTTAGCGGGAGTTTCCTACAATGAGCAGTTCTTC
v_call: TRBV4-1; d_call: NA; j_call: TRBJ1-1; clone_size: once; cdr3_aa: CASSHVMGDPRGTEAFF; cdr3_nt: TGCGCCAGCAGCCACGTAATGGGGGACCCGCGGGGCACTGAAGCTTTCTTT
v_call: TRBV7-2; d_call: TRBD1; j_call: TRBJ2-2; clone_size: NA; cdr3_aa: CASSHDRARELFF; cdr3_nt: TGTGCCAGCAGCCACGACAGGGCCCGGGAGCTGTTTTTT
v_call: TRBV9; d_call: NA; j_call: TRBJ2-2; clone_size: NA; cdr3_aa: CASMGEAAGELFF; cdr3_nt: TGTGCCAGCATGGGAGAAGCGGCCGGGGAGCTGTTTTTT
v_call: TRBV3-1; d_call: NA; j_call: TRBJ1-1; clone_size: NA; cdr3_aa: CASSQERGSRNTEAFF; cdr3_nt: TGTGCCAGCAGCCAAGAGAGGGGCTCCAGGAACACTGAAGCTTTCTTT
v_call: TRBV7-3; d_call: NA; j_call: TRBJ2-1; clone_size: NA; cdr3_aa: CASSLTPGSVRRNEQFF; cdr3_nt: TGTGCCAGCAGCTTAACGCCTGGTAGCGTCCGAAGGAATGAGCAGTTCTTC
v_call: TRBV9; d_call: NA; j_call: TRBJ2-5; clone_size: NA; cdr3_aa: CASSVSTVNQETQYF; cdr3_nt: TGTGCCAGCAGCGTATCGACAGTCAACCAAGAGACCCAGTACTTC
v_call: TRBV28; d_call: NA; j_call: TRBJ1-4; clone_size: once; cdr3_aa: CASSLSGTRANEKLFF; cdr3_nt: TGTGCCAGCAGTTTGTCAGGAACCAGAGCTAATGAAAAACTGTTTTTT
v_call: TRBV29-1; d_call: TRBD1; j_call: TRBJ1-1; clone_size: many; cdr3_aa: CSVVGQFNTEAFF; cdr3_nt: TGCAGCGTTGTGGGACAGTTTAACACTGAAGCTTTCTTT
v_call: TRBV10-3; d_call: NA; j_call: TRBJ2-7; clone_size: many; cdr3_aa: CAGSTGSYEQYF; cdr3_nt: TGTGCCGGGTCCACGGGATCCTACGAGCAGTACTTC
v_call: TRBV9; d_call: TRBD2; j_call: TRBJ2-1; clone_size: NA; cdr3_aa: CASSVVSPGGAHEQFF; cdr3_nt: TGTGCCAGCAGCGTAGTGTCCCCCGGGGGGGCGCATGAGCAGTTCTTC
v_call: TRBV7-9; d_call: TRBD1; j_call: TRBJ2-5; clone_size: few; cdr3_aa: CASSLARGTGLQETQYF; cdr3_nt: TGTGCCAGCAGCTTAGCCCGCGGGACAGGGCTCCAAGAGACCCAGTACTTC
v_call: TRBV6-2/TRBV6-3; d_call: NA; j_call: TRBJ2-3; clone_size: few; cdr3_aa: CASSYLLVSDTQYF; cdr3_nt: TGTGCCAGCAGTTACCTACTAGTGTCAGATACGCAGTATTTT
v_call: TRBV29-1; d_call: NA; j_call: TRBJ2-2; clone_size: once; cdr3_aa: CSAGGPGELFF; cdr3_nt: TGCAGCGCAGGAGGGCCCGGGGAGCTGTTTTTT
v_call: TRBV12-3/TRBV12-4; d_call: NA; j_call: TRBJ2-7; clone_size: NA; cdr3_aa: CASRGRAEQYF; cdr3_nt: TGTGCCAGCAGGGGACGTGCCGAGCAGTACTTC
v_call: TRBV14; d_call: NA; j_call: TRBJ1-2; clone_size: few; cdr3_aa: CASSQDSASGYTF; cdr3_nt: TGTGCCAGCAGCCAAGATTCGGCCAGTGGCTACACCTTC
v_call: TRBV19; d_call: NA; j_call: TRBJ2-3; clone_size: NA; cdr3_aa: CASSTNQGTDTQYF; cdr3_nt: TGTGCCAGTAGTACAAATCAGGGCACAGATACGCAGTATTTT
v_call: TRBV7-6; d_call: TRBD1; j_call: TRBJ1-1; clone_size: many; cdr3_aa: CASSTGQGRTEAFF; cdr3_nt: TGTGCCAGCAGCACCGGACAGGGTCGCACTGAAGCTTTCTTT
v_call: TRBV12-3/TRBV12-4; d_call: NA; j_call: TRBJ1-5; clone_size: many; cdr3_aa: CASSFGQSPQHF; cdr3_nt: TGTGCCAGCAGTTTTGGACAGTCCCCCCAGCATTTT
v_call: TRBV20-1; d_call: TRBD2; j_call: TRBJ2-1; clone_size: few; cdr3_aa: CSAWTSGGENEQFF; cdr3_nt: TGCAGTGCCTGGACTAGCGGGGGGGAAAATGAGCAGTTCTTC
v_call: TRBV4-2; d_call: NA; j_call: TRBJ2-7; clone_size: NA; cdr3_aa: CASSQEQNSYEQYF; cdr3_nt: TGTGCCAGCAGCCAGGAGCAGAACTCCTACGAGCAGTACTTC